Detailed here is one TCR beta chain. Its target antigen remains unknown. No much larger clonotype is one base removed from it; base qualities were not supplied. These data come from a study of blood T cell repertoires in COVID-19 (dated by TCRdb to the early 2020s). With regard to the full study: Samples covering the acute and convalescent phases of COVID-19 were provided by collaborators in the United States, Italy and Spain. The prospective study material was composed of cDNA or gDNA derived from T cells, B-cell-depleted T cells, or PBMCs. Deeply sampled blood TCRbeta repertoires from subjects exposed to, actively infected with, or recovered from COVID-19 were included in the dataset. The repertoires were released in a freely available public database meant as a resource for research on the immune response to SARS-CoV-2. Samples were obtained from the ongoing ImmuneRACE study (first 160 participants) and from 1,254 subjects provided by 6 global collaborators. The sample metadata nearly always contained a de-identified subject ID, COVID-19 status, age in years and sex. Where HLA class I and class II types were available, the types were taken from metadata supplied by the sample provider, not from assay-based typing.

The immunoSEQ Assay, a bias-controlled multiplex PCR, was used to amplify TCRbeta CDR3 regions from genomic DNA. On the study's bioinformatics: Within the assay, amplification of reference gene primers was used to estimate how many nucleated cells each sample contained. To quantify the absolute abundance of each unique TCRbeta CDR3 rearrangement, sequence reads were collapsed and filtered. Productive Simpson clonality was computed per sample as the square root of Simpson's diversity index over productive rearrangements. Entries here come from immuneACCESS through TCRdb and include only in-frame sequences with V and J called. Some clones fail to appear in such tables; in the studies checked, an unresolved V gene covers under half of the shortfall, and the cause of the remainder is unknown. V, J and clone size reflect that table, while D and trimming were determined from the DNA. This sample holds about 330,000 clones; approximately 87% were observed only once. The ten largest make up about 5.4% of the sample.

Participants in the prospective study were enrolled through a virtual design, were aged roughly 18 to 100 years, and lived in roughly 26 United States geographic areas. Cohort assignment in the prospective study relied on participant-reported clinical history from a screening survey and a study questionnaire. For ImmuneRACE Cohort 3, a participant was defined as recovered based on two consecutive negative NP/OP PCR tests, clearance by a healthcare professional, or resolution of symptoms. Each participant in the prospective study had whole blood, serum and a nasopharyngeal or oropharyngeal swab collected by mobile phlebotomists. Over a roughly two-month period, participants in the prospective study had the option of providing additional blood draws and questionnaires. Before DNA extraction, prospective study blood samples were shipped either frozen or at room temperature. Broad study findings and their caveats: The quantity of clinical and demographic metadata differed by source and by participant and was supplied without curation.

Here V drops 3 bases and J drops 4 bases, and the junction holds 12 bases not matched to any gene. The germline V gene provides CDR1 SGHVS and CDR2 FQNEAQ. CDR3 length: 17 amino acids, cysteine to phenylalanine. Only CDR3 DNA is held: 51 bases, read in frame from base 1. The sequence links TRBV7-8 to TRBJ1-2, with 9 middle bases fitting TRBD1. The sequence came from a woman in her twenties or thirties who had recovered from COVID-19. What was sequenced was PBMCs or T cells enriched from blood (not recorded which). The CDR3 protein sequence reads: CASSFQYGTGFFYGYTF. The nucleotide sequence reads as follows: TGTGCCAGCAGCTTTCAATACGGGACAGGGTTTTTCTATGGCTACACCTTC.